This is a list of T cell receptor beta chains from one sample in a study of molecular identifiers for immune sequencing clone quantification. TCRdb re-called the PCR reads with MiXCR, one entry per CDR3 protein. The sample holds about 640,000 distinct CDR3 sequences, about 20% seen once. Input material: naive CD8+ T cells from blood, with Jurkat cell RNA spiked in. All receptors come from a human donor in good health. Some libraries in this study had Jurkat cell RNA spiked in. The CDR3 runs from the conserved cysteine through the conserved F or W.

v_gene: TRBV28
j_gene: TRBJ1-3
CDR3aa: CASSLSGRSGNTIYF

v_gene: TRBV14
j_gene: TRBJ1-6
CDR3aa: CASSPYGGNSPLHF

v_gene: TRBV4-1
j_gene: TRBJ2-7
CDR3aa: CASSHYPTGVSYEQYF

v_gene: TRBV6-6
j_gene: TRBJ2-1
CDR3aa: CASSYLDNEQFF

v_gene: TRBV28
j_gene: TRBJ1-1
CDR3aa: CASSDRANTEAFF

v_gene: TRBV7-8
j_gene: TRBJ2-7
CDR3aa: CASSSPGTSHIPYF

v_gene: TRBV6-2/TRBV6-3
j_gene: TRBJ2-3
CDR3aa: CASSYSMGGTDTQYF

v_gene: TRBV6-5
j_gene: TRBJ2-3
CDR3aa: CASRYRQGSADTQYF

v_gene: TRBV12-3/TRBV12-4
j_gene: TRBJ2-1
CDR3aa: CASSFESSYNEQFF

v_gene: TRBV28
j_gene: TRBJ1-2
CDR3aa: CASSFAGTEAIRYTF

v_gene: TRBV9
j_gene: TRBJ1-1
CDR3aa: CASSSGTGEAFF

v_gene: TRBV7-2
j_gene: TRBJ2-1
CDR3aa: CASRIDGANYNEQFF

v_gene: TRBV6-5
j_gene: TRBJ1-4
CDR3aa: CASSYNQGAPTNEKLFF

v_gene: TRBV27
j_gene: TRBJ1-2
CDR3aa: CASSLEGGGGYGYTF

v_gene: TRBV20-1
j_gene: TRBJ2-3
CDR3aa: CSASNSGDSTDTQYF

v_gene: TRBV6-5
j_gene: TRBJ2-7
CDR3aa: CAGSSARGYEQYF

v_gene: TRBV20-1
j_gene: TRBJ2-7
CDR3aa: CSARDLRTHSYEQYF